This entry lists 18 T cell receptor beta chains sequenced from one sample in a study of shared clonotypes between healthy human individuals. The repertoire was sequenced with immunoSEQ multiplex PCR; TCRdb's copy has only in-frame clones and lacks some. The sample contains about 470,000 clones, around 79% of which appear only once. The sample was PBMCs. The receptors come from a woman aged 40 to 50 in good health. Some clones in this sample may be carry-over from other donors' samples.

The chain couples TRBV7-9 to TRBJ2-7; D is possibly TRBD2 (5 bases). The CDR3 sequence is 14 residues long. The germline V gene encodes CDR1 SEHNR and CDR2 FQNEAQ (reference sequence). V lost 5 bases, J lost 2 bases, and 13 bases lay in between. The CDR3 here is CASSPRGPTYEQYF. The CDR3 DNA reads TGTGCCAGCAGCCCACGGGGTCCAACCTACGAGCAGTACTTC.

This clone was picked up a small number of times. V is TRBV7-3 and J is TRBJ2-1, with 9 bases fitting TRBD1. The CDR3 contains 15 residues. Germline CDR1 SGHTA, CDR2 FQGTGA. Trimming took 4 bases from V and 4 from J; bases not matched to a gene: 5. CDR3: CASSSDRGLYNEQFF. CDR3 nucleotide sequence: TGTGCCAGCAGCTCCGACAGGGGGTTATACAATGAGCAGTTCTTC.

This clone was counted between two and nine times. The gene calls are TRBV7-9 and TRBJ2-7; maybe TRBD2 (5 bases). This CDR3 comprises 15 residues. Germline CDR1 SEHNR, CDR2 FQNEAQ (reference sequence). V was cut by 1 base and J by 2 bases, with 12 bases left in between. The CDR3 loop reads CASSLELDSTYEQYF. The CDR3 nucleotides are TGTGCCAGCAGCTTAGAGTTGGACTCCACCTACGAGCAGTACTTC.

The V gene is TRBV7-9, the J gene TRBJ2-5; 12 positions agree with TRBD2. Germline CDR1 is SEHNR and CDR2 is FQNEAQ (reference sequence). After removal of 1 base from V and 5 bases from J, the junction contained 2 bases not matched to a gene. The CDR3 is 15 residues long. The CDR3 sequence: CASSLVLAGGETQYF. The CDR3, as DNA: TGTGCCAGCAGCTTAGTTCTAGCGGGAGGGGAGACCCAGTACTTC.

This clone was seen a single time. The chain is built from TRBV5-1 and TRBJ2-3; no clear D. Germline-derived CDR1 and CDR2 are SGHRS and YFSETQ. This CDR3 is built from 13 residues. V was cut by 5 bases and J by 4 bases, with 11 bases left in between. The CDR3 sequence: CASRITPPDTQYF. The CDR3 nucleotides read TGCGCCAGCAGGATCACACCTCCAGATACGCAGTATTTT.

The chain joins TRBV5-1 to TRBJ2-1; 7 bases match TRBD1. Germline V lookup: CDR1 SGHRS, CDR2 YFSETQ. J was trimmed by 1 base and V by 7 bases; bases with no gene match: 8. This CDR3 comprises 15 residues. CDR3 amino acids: CASYLGDRSYNEQFF. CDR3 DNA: TGCGCCAGCTACCTTGGGGACAGATCCTACAATGAGCAGTTCTTC.

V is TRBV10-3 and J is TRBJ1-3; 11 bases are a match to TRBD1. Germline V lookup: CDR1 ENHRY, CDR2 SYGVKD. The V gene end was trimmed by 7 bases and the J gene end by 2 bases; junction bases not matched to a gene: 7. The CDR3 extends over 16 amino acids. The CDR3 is CAITNGQGAAGNTIYF. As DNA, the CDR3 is TGTGCCATCACCAACGGACAGGGGGCGGCTGGAAACACCATATATTTT.

The CDR3 DNA sequence: TGTGCCAGCAGTTACCTTTTTCTAGACCTGGGGGGGACCCAGTACTTC. Amino acid sequence: CASSYLFLDLGGTQYF. The V and J genes are TRBV6-6 and TRBJ2-5; D possibly corresponds to TRBD2 (6 bases). CDR3 length: 16 amino acids. CDR1 is MNHNY and CDR2 is SVGAGI in the germline V gene (reference sequence). Between the trimmed V and J ends, which lost 2 bases and 7 bases, there was a span of 20 bases.

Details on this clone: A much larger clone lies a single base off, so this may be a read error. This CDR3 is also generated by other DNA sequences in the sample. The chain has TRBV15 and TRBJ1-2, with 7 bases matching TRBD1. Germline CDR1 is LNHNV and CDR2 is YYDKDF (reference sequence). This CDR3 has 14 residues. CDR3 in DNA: TGTGCCACCAGCAGAGTCGACAGGGTACGGGGCTACACTTTC. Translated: CATSRVDRVRGYTF.

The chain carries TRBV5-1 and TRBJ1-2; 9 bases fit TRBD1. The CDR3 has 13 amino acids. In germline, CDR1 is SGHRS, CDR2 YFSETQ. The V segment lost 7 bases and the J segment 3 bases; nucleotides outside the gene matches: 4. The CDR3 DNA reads TGCGCCAGCGGGACAGGGTGGGACTATGGCTACACCTTC. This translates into CASGTGWDYGYTF. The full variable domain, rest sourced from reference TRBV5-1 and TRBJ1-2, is KAGVTQTPRYLIKTRGQQVTLSCSPISGHRSVSWYQQTPGQGLQFLFEYFSETQRNKGNFPGRFSGRQFSNSRSEMNVSTLELGDSALYLCASGTGWDYGYTFGSGTRLTVV.

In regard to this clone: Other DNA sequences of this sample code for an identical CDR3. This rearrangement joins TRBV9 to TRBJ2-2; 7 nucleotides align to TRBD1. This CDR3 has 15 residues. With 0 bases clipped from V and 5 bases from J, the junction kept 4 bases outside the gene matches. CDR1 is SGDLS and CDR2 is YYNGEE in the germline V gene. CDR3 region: CASSVDGRGTGELFF. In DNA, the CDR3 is TGTGCCAGCAGCGTAGATGGCAGGGGGACCGGGGAGCTGTTTTTT.

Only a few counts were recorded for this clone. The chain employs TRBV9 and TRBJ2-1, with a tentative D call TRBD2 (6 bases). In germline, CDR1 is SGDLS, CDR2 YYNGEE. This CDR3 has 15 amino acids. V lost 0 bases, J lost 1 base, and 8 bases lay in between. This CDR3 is CASSVAGVSYNEQFF. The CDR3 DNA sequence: TGTGCCAGCAGCGTAGCGGGAGTGTCCTACAATGAGCAGTTCTTC.

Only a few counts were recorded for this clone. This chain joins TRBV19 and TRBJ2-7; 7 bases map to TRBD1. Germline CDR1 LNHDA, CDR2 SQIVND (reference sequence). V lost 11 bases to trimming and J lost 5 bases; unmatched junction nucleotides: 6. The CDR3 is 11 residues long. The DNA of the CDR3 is TGTGCCTCTCGACAGGGCCACGAGCAGTACTTC. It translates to CASRQGHEQYF.

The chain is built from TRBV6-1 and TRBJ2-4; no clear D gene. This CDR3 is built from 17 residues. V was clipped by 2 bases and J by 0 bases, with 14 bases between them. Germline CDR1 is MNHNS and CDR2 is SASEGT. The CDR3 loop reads CASSESRGLIAKNIQYF. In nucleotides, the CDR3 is TGTGCCAGCAGTGAATCGCGTGGCCTGATAGCCAAAAACATTCAGTACTTC.

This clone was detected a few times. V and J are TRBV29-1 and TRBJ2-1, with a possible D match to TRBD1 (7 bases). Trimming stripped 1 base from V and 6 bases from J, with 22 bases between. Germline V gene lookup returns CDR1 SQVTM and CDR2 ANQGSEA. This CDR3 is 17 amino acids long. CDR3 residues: CSVEAPRERQGVNEQFF. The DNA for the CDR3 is TGCAGCGTTGAAGCTCCACGGGAGAGACAGGGTGTCAATGAGCAGTTCTTC.

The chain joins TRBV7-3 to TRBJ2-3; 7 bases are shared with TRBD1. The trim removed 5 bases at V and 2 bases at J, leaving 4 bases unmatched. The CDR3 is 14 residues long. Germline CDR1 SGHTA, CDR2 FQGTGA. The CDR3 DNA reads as TGTGCCAGCAGCCTGGACAGGTACACAGATACGCAGTATTTT. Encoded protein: CASSLDRYTDTQYF.

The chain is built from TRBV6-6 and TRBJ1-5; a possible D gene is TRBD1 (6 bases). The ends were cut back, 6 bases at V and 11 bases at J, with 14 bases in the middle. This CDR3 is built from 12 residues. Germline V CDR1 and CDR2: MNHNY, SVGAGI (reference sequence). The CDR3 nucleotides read TGTGCCAGCAGCCCCATACAGGGAGCCCAGCATTTT. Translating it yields CASSPIQGAQHF.

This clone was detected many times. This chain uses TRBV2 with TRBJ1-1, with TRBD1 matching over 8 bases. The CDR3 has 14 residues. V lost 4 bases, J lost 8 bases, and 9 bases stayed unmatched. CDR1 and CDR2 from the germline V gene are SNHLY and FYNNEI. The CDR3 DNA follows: TGTGCCAGCAGTGGATGGGAGGGACAGGTCGAAGCTTTCTTT. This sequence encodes CASSGWEGQVEAFF.